Listed below are T cell receptor beta chains from one sample, sequenced in a study of CD8 T cells in ankylosing spondylitis. MiXCR, applied by TCRdb to the 5' RACE reads, yields one record per CDR3 protein. The sample yields 200,000 to 250,000 distinct CDR3 sequences, 10% to 13% seen once. The sequencing sample was made of blood, either unsorted or a sorted T cell fraction (not recorded which). The receptors stem from a male donor with ankylosing spondylitis or in good health (not recorded which). Both conserved end residues are part of each CDR3. D genes are given only for firm matches. Clone size appears in some rows only: once, few, many, or a class for an expanded clone.

j_call | d_call | v_call | clone_size | cdr3_aa | cdr3_nt
TRBJ2-2 | TRBD1 | TRBV11-2 | many | CASSLDGTGGYTGELFF | TGTGCCAGCAGCTTAGATGGGACAGGGGGCTATACCGGGGAGCTGTTTTTT
TRBJ1-1 | NA | TRBV30 | many | CAWSAGPMNTEAFF | TGTGCCTGGAGTGCTGGGCCCATGAACACTGAAGCTTTCTTT
TRBJ2-2 | NA | TRBV5-1 | many | CASSVGGAGELFF | TGCGCCAGCAGTGTTGGCGGGGCCGGGGAGCTGTTTTTT
TRBJ2-2 | NA | TRBV7-2 | many | CASSFGQTNTGELFF | TGTGCCAGCAGCTTCGGACAGACGAACACCGGGGAGCTGTTTTTT
TRBJ1-2 | NA | TRBV12-3/TRBV12-4 | few | CASSSQGEGPNYGYTF | TGTGCCAGCAGTTCTCAAGGGGAGGGACCTAACTATGGCTACACCTTC
TRBJ1-1 | TRBD1 | TRBV5-1 | many | CASSKLLLQGTTEAFF | TGCGCCAGCAGCAAACTTCTGCTACAGGGGACCACTGAAGCTTTCTTT
TRBJ2-7 | TRBD2 | TRBV2 | many | CASSHTGLADYEQYF | TGTGCCAGCAGTCATACGGGACTAGCGGATTACGAGCAGTACTTC
TRBJ2-1 | NA | TRBV12-3/TRBV12-4 | few | CASSFSRQVHSEQFF | TGTGCCAGCAGTTTCTCGAGACAGGTCCATTCAGAGCAGTTCTTC
TRBJ2-7 | NA | TRBV10-2 | few | CASSESVLSYEQYF | TGCGCCAGCAGTGAATCAGTCCTCTCCTACGAGCAGTACTTC
TRBJ1-1 | NA | TRBV5-1 | many | CASSLDSFYTEAFF | TGCGCCAGCAGCCTGGACAGTTTTTACACTGAAGCTTTCTTT
TRBJ2-3 | NA | TRBV9 | many | CASSSRSERGDTQYF | TGTGCCAGCAGCTCACGCAGCGAGAGAGGCGATACGCAGTATTTT
TRBJ2-1 | NA | TRBV5-1 | many | CASSSAGESYNEQFF | TGCGCCAGCAGCTCTGCAGGGGAATCCTACAATGAGCAGTTCTTC
TRBJ2-3 | NA | TRBV6-1 | NA | CASGRGDTGSGAQYF | TGTGCCAGCGGCCGAGGGGATACCGGATCAGGGGCGCAGTATTTT
TRBJ2-7 | NA | TRBV5-1 | many | CASSLDRTYEQYF | TGCGCCAGCAGCTTGGACAGGACCTACGAGCAGTACTTC
TRBJ2-6 | NA | TRBV5-1 | few | CASSFMQGPSGANVLTF | TGCGCCAGCAGCTTTATGCAGGGCCCCTCTGGGGCCAACGTCCTGACTTTC
TRBJ2-1 | NA | TRBV14 | many | CASSQAYTGPYNEQFF | TGTGCCAGCAGCCAAGCTTATACGGGACCCTACAATGAGCAGTTCTTC
TRBJ2-1 | TRBD2 | TRBV4-1 | many | CASSQVGTSGLSNNEQFF | TGCGCCAGCAGCCAAGTGGGGACTAGCGGGCTCTCGAACAATGAGCAGTTCTTC
TRBJ2-1 | NA | TRBV20-1 | many | CSARIGEQFF | TGCAGTGCCCGAATAGGCGAGCAGTTCTTC
TRBJ1-1 | NA | TRBV20-1 | many | CSASPGTSLNTEAFF | TGCAGTGCCAGTCCCGGGACATCTTTGAACACTGAAGCTTTCTTT
TRBJ2-2 | TRBD2 | TRBV4-1 | NA | CASSAGLAGGGLTGELFF | TGCGCCAGCAGCGCGGGACTAGCGGGGGGGGGGCTGACCGGGGAGCTGTTTTTT
TRBJ2-2 | TRBD1 | TRBV5-4 | once | CASSFTGQGETGELFF | TGTGCCAGCAGCTTCACTGGACAGGGGGAAACCGGGGAGCTGTTTTTT
TRBJ1-4 | TRBD1 | TRBV6-1 | many | CASGPWTGGEKLFF | TGTGCCAGCGGTCCATGGACAGGGGGTGAAAAACTGTTTTTT
TRBJ1-1 | NA | TRBV12-3/TRBV12-4 | many | CASRRGGGPGTEAFF | TGTGCCAGCAGACGGGGCGGGGGTCCTGGGACTGAAGCTTTCTTT
TRBJ2-3 | NA | TRBV27 | many | CASSLILADTQYF | TGTGCCAGCAGTTTAATTTTGGCAGATACGCAGTATTTT
TRBJ2-1 | TRBD2 | TRBV3-1 | many | CASSLGTSGGYNEQFF | TGTGCCAGCAGCCTCGGGACTAGCGGGGGATACAATGAGCAGTTCTTC
TRBJ2-1 | TRBD1 | TRBV7-2 | few | CASSLDTNRGRANEQFF | TGTGCCAGCAGTCTAGACACCAACAGGGGGCGGGCCAATGAGCAGTTCTTC
TRBJ2-1 | TRBD2 | TRBV6-2/TRBV6-3 | many | CASERGAPFWDEQFF | TGTGCCAGTGAGCGGGGGGCTCCGTTTTGGGATGAGCAGTTCTTC
TRBJ2-3 | TRBD1 | TRBV11-2 | few | CASSQQGPNTQYF | TGTGCCAGCAGCCAACAGGGGCCGAATACGCAGTATTTT
TRBJ2-7 | NA | TRBV3-1 | NA | CASSPHSGNEQYF | TGTGCCAGCAGCCCCCACTCGGGCAACGAGCAGTACTTC
TRBJ2-5 | TRBD1 | TRBV7-2 | NA | CASSLDPGQPQETQYF | TGTGCCAGCAGCTTAGATCCGGGACAGCCTCAAGAGACCCAGTACTTC
TRBJ2-3 | NA | TRBV29-1 | NA | CSVDSGGEDTQYF | TGCAGCGTTGATAGCGGTGGGGAAGATACGCAGTATTTT
TRBJ1-6 | NA | TRBV5-1 | many | CASSPGQWGSPLHF | TGCGCCAGCAGCCCAGGACAGTGGGGTTCACCCCTCCACTTT
TRBJ1-1 | NA | TRBV30 | few | CAYQGFLDTEAFF | TGTGCCTACCAGGGTTTTTTGGACACTGAAGCTTTCTTT
TRBJ2-3 | TRBD2 | TRBV4-2 | many | CASSLGVAGGPSTDTQYF | TGTGCCAGCAGCCTAGGGGTAGCGGGAGGGCCGTCGACAGATACGCAGTATTTT
TRBJ2-3 | TRBD2 | TRBV30 | once | CAWAELADTQYF | TGTGCCTGGGCTGAACTAGCGGATACGCAGTATTTT
TRBJ1-3 | NA | TRBV4-2 | few | CASSQVALSPGTIYF | TGTGCCAGCAGCCAAGTGGCCCTATCGCCGGGCACCATATATTTT
TRBJ2-2 | NA | TRBV28 | many | CASSFQSSGELFF | TGTGCCAGCAGTTTTCAATCCAGCGGGGAGCTGTTTTTT
TRBJ1-1 | TRBD1 | TRBV5-1 | many | CASSLGTGIMNTEAFF | TGCGCCAGCAGCTTGGGGACAGGGATTATGAACACTGAAGCTTTCTTT
TRBJ2-7 | NA | TRBV15 | many | CATSRGGSEQYF | TGTGCCACCAGCAGAGGAGGGTCCGAGCAGTACTTC
TRBJ2-3 | NA | TRBV6-5 | many | CASSRRGDTQYF | TGTGCCAGCAGTCGTCGGGGAGATACGCAGTATTTT
TRBJ1-1 | NA | TRBV7-9 | few | CASSLAGAVGAFF | TGTGCCAGCAGCTTAGCAGGGGCAGTGGGAGCTTTCTTT
TRBJ2-1 | TRBD2 | TRBV10-3 | many | CAIGGSKRGGGNEQFF | TGTGCCATCGGCGGGTCGAAGCGGGGGGGAGGAAATGAGCAGTTCTTC
TRBJ1-2 | NA | TRBV2 | few | CASRADYGYTF | TGTGCCAGCAGGGCTGATTATGGCTACACCTTC
TRBJ2-2 | NA | TRBV24-1 | many | CATSGGNTGELFF | TGTGCCACCAGTGGCGGGAACACCGGGGAGCTGTTTTTT
TRBJ1-2 | NA | TRBV9 | many | CASSAGGRFYGYTF | TGTGCCAGCAGCGCCGGCGGCAGATTCTATGGCTACACCTTC
TRBJ1-2 | NA | TRBV29-1 | many | CSVQRGDLGYGYTF | TGCAGCGTTCAAAGGGGGGATCTTGGGTATGGCTACACCTTC
TRBJ2-1 | NA | TRBV5-1 | many | CASSSGGGGSNEQFF | TGCGCCAGCAGCTCGGGGGGCGGTGGTAGCAATGAGCAGTTCTTC
TRBJ1-2 | NA | TRBV5-1 | many | CASSLLTEYGYTF | TGCGCCAGCAGCTTGTTAACGGAATATGGCTACACCTTC